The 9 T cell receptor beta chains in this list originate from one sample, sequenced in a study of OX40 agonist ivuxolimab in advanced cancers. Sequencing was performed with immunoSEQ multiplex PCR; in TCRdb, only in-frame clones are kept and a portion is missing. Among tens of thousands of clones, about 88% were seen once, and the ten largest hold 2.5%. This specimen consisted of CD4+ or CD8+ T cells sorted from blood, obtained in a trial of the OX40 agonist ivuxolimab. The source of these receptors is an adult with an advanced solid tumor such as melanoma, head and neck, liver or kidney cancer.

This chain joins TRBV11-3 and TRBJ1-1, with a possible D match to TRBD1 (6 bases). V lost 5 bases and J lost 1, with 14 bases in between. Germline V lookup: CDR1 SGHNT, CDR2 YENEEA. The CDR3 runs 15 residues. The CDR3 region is CASSATGQGNTEAFF. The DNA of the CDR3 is TGTGCCAGCAGCGCCACAGGGCAGGGGAACACTGAAGCTTTCTTT.

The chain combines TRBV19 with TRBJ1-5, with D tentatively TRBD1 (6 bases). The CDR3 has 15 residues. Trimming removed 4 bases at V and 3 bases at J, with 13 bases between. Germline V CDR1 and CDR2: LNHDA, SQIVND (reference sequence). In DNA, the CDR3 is TGTGCCAGTAGTAAGTCCGGGGGGGCCAATCAGCCCCAGCATTTT. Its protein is CASSKSGGANQPQHF.

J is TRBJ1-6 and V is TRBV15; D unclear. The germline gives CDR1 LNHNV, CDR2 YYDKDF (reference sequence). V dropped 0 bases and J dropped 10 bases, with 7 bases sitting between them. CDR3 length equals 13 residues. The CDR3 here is CATSRDTESPLHF. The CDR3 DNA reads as TGTGCCACCAGCAGAGATACAGAATCACCCCTCCACTTT.

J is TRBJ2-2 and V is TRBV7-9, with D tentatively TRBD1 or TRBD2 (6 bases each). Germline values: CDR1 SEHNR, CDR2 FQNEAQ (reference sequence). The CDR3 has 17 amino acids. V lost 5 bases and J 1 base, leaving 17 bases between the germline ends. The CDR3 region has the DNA TGTGCCAGCAGCGTCTCAACAGGGAGGAGGAACACCGGGGAGCTGTTTTTT. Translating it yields CASSVSTGRRNTGELFF.

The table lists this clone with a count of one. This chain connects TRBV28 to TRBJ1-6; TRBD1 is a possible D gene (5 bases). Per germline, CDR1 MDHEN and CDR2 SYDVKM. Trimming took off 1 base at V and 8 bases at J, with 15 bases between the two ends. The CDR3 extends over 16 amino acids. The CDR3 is CASSLSLGRSDSPLHF. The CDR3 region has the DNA TGTGCCAGCAGTTTATCCCTGGGACGTTCAGATTCACCCCTCCACTTT.

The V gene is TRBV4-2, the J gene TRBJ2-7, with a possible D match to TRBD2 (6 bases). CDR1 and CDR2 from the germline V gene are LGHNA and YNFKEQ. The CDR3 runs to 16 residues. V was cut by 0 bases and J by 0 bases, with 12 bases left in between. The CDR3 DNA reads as TGTGCCAGCAGCCAAGATAGGGGAGGTTCCTCCTACGAGCAGTACTTC. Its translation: CASSQDRGGSSYEQYF.

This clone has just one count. In DNA form, the CDR3 reads TGTGCCAGCAGCTTAGTCGGGGGGGACAGACCTGGAAACACCATATATTTT. Its translation is CASSLVGGDRPGNTIYF. This sequence joins TRBV11-2 and TRBJ1-3; the match to TRBD1 covers 7 bases. The V segment lost 1 base and the J segment 2 bases; nucleotides outside the gene matches: 8. Germline V gene sequence: CDR1 SGHAT, CDR2 FQNNGV. CDR3 length: 17 residues.

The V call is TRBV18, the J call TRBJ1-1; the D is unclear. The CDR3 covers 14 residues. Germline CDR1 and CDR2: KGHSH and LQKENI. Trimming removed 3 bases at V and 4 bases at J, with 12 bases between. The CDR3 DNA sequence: TGTGCCAGCTCACCCGGACCACCCCGCACTGAAGCTTTCTTT. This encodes CASSPGPPRTEAFF.

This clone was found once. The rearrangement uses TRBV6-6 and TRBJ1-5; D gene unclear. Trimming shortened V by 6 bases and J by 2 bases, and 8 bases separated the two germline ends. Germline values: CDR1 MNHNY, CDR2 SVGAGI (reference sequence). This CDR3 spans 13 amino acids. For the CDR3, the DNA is TGTGCCAGCAGCCGTCGTGGCAATCAGCCCCAGCATTTT. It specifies CASSRRGNQPQHF.